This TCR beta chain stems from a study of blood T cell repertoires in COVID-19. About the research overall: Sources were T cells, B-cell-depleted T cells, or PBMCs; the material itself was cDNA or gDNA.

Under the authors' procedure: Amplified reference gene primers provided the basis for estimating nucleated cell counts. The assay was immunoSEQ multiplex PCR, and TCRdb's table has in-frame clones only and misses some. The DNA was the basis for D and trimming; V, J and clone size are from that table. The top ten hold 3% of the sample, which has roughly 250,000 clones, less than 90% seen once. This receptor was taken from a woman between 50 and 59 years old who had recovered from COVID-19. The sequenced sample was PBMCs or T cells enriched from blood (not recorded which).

CDR3 DNA: TGTGCCAGCTCCATTCACCGGGACTCCTACAATGAGCAGTTCTTC. This codes for CASSIHRDSYNEQFF. The V call is TRBV18, the J call TRBJ2-1; D perhaps matches TRBD2 (5 bases). V was pared by 6 bases and J by 0 bases, with 12 bases between. The CDR3 runs to 15 residues. Germline V gives CDR1 KGHSH, CDR2 LQKENI.